What follows is one TCR beta chain and its context. V shed 7 bases, J shed 6 bases, and the junction held 9 bases outside the gene matches. Germline V CDR1 and CDR2: MNHNS, SASEGT. The CDR3 sequence is 15 residues long. Using immunoSEQ multiplex PCR, the repertoire was profiled, and TCRdb retains in-frame clones only, with some absent. Of approximately 120,000 clones listed, about nine tenths are singletons. The sample is drawn from a study of cytomegalovirus exposure and HLA in healthy donors. Material: PBMCs. The receptor was isolated from a woman aged 18-29 years in good health and CMV-seronegative. This chain uses TRBV6-1 with TRBJ1-5, with 10 nucleotides matching TRBD1. The CDR3 nucleotides are TGTGCCAGCAAACAAAGACAGGGGGCAGGTCAGCCCCAGCATTTT. It specifies CASKQRQGAGQPQHF.